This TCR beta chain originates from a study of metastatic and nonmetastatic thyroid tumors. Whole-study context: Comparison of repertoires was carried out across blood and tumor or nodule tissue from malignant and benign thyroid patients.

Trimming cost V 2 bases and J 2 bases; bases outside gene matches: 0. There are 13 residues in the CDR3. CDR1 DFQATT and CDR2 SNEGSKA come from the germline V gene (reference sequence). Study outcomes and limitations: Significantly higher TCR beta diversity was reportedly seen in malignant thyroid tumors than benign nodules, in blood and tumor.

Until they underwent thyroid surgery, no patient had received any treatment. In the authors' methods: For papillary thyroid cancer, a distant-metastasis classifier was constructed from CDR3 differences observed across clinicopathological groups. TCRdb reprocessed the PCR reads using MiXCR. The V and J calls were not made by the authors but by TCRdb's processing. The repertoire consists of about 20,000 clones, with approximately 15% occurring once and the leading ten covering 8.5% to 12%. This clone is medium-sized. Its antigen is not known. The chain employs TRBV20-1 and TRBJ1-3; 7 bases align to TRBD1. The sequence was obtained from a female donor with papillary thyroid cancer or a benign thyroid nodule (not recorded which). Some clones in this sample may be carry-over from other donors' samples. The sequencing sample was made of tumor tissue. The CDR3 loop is CSARTGAGNTIYF. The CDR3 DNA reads TGCAGTGCTAGAACAGGGGCTGGAAACACCATATATTTT.